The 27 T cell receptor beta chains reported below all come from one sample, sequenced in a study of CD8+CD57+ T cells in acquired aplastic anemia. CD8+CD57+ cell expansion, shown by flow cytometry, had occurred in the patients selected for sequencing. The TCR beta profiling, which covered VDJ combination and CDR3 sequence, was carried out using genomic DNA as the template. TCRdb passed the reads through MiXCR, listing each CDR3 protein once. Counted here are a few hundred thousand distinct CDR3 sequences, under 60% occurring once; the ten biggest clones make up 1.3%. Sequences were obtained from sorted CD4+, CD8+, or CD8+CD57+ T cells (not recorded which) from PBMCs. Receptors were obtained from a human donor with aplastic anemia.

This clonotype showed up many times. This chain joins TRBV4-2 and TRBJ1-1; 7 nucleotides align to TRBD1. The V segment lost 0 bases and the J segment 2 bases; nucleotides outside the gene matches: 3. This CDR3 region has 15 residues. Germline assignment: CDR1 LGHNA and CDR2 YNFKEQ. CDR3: CASSQEGQRNTEAFF. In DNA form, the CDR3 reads TGTGCCAGCAGCCAAGAGGGACAGAGAAACACTGAAGCTTTCTTT.

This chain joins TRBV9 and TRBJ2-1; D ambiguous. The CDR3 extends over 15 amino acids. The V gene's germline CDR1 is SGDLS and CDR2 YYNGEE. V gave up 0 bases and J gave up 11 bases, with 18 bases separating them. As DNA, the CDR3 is TGTGCCAGCAGCGTAGACGTGCGGCCACCATCTAAGCAGTTCTTC. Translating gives CASSVDVRPPSKQFF.

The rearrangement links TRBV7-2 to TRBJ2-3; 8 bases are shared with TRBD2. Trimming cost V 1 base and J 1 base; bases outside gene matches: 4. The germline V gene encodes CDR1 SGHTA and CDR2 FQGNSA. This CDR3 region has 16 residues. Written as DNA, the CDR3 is TGTGCCAGCAGCTTAGAGCGGGGGTCTCGCACAGATACGCAGTATTTT. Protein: CASSLERGSRTDTQYF.

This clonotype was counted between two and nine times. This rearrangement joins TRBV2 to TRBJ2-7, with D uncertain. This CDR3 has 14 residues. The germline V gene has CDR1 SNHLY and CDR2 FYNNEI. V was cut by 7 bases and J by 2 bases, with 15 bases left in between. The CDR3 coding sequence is TGTGCCAGCAAAGCTTTCTTCTCTGCCTACGAGCAGTACTTC. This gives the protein CASKAFFSAYEQYF. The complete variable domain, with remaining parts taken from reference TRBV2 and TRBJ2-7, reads EPEVTQTPSHQVTQMGQEVILRCVPISNHLYFYWYRQILGQKVEFLVSFYNNEISEKSEIFDDQFSVERPDGSNFTLKIRSTKLEDSAMYFCASKAFFSAYEQYFGPGTRLTVT.

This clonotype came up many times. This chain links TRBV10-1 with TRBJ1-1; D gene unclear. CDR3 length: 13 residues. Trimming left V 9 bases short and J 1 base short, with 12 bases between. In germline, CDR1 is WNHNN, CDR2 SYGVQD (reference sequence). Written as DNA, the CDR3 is TGCGCCAGGAGGACCCAGGCGAACACTGAAGCTTTCTTT. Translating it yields CARRTQANTEAFF.

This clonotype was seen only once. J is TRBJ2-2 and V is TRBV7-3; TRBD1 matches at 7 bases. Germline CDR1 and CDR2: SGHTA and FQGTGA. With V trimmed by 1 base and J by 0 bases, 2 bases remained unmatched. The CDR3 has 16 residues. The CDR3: CASSLNQGANTGELFF. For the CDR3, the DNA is TGTGCCAGCAGCTTAAATCAGGGGGCGAACACCGGGGAGCTGTTTTTT.

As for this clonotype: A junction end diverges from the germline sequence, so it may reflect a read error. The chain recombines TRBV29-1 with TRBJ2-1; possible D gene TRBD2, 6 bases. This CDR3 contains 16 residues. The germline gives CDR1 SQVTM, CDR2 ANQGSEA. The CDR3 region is CSVVGLEGSSYSEQFF. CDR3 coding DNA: TGCAGCGTTGTTGGATTGGAGGGTAGCTCCTACAGTGAGCAGTTCTTC.

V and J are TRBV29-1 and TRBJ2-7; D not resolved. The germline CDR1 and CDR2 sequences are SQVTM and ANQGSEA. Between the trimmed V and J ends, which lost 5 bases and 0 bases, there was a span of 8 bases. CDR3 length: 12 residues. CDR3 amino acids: CSVLQDSYEQYF. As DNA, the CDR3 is TGCAGCGTTCTCCAGGACTCCTACGAGCAGTACTTC.

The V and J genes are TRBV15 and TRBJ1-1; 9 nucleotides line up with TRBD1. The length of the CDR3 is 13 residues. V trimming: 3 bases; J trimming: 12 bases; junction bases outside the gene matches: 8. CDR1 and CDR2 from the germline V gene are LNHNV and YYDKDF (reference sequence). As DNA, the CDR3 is TGTGCCACCAGCAGGTCCGGGACAGGGCGAACTTTCTTT. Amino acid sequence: CATSRSGTGRTFF. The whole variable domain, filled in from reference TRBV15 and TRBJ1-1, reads DAMVIQNPRYQVTQFGKPVTLSCSQTLNHNVMYWYQQKSSQAPKLLFHYYDKDFNNEADTPDNFQSRRPNTSFCFLDIRSPGLGDTAMYLCATSRSGTGRTFFGQGTRLTVV.

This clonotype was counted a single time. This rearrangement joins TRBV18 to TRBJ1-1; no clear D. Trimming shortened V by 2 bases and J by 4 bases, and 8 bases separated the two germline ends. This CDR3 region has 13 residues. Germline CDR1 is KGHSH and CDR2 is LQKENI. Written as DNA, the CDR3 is TGTGCCAGCTCACCAAAGACGAGCACTGAAGCTTTCTTT. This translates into CASSPKTSTEAFF.

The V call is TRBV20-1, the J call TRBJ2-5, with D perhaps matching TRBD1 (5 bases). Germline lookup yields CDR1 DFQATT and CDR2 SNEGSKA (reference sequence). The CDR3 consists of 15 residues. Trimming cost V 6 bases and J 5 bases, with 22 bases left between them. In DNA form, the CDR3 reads TGCAGTGCGCCCCTCTTTGGACAATCATGGGAGACCCAGTACTTC. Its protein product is CSAPLFGQSWETQYF.

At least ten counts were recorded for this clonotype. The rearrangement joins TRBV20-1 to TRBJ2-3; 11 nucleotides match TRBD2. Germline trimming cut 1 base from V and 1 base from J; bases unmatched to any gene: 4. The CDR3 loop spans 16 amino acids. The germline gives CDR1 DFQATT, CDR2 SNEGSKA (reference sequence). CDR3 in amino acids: CSARGSGREGTDTQYF. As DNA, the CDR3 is TGCAGTGCTAGAGGTAGCGGGAGGGAGGGCACAGATACGCAGTATTTT.

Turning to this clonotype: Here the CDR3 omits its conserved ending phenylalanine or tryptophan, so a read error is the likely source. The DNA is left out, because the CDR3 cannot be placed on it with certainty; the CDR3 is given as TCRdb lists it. CDR3 in amino acids: CASRRTDHSL. The genes are TRBV2 and TRBJ2-1; no check of the table's D call, TRBD1, against the DNA was made. Germline V lookup: CDR1 SNHLY, CDR2 FYNNEI. The CDR3 is 10 residues long, counting both termini.

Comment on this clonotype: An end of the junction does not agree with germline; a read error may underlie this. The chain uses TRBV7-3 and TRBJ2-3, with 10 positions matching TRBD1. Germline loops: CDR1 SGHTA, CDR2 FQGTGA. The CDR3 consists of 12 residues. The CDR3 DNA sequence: TGTGCCAGCAGCGGATCGACAGGGGGCCCACATTTT. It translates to CASSGSTGGPHF. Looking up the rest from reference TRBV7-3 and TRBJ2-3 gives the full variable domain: GAGVSQTPSNKVTEKGKYVELRCDPISGHTALYWYRQSLGQGPEFLIYFQGTGAADDSGLPNDRFFAVRPEGSVSTLKIQRTERGDSAVYLCASSGSTGGPHFGPGTRLTVL.

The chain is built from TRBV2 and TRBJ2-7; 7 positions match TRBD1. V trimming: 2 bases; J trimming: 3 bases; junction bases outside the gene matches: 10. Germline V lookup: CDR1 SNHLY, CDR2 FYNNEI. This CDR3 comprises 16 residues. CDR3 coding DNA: TGTGCCAGCAGTGAATGGCCAGGGGGTTCTCTCTACGAGCAGTACTTC. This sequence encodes CASSEWPGGSLYEQYF.

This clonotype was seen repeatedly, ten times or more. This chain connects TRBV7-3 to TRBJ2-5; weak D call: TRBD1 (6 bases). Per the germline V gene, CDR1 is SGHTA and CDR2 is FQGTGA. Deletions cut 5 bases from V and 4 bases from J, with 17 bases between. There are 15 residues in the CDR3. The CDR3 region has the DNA TGTGCCAGCAGCACGGGACAAGGGTACGGAGAGACCCAGTACTTC. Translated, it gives CASSTGQGYGETQYF. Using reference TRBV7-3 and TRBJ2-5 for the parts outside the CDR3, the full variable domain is GAGVSQTPSNKVTEKGKYVELRCDPISGHTALYWYRQSLGQGPEFLIYFQGTGAADDSGLPNDRFFAVRPEGSVSTLKIQRTERGDSAVYLCASSTGQGYGETQYFGPGTRLLVL.

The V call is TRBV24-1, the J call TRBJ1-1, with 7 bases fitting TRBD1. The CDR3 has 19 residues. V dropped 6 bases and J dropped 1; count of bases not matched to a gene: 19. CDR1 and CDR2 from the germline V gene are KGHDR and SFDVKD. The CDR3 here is CATSLGGGKNRDWNTEAFF. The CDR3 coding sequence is TGTGCCACCAGTTTAGGGGGCGGGAAGAATCGTGATTGGAACACTGAAGCTTTCTTT.

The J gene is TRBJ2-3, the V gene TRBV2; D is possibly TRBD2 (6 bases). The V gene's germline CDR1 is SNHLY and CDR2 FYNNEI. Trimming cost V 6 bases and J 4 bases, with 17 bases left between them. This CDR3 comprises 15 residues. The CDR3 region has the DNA TGTGCCAGCAGGTTGACTAGTCGAGGCGCAGATACGCAGTATTTT. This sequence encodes CASRLTSRGADTQYF.

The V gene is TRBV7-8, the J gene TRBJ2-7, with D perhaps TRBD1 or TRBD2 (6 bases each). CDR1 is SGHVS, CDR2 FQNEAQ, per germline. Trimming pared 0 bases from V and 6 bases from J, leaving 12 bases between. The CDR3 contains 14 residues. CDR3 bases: TGTGCCAGCAGCTTAGCCAGGGGCGGGGCCGAGCAGTACTTC. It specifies CASSLARGGAEQYF.

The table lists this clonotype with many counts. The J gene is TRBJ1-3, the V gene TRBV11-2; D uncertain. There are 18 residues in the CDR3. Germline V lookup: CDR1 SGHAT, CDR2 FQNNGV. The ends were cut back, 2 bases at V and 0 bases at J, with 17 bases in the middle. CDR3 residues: CASSLRRQGQLSGNTIYF. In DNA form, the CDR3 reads TGTGCCAGCAGCTTAAGGAGGCAAGGGCAGCTCTCTGGAAACACCATATATTTT.

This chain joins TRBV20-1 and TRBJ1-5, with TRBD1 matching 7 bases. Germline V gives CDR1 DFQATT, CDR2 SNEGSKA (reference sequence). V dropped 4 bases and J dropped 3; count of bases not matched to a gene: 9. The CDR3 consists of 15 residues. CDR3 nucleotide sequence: TGCAGTGCTATTGACAGGGAGTATGACAATCAGCCCCAGCATTTT. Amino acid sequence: CSAIDREYDNQPQHF.

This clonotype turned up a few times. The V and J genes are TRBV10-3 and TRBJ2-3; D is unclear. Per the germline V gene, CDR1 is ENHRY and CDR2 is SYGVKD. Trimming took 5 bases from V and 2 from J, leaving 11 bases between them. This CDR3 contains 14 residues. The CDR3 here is CAISSEQTTDTQYF. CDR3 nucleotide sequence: TGTGCCATCAGTTCTGAGCAGACCACAGATACGCAGTATTTT.

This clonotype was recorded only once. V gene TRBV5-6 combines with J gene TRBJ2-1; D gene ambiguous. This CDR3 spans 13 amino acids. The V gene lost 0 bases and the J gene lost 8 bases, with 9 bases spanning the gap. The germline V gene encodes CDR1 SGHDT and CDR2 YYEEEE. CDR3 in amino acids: CASSLGTLDEQFF. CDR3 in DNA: TGTGCCAGCAGCTTGGGGACGTTGGATGAGCAGTTCTTC.

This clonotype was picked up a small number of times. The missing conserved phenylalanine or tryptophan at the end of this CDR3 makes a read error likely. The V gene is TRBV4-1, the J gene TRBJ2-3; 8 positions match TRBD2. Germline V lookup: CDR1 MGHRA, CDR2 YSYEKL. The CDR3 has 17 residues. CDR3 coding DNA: TGCGTCAGCAGCCAAGTAAGCGGGAGTAGGTATGCAGATACGCAGTATTCT. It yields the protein CVSSQVSGSRYADTQYS.

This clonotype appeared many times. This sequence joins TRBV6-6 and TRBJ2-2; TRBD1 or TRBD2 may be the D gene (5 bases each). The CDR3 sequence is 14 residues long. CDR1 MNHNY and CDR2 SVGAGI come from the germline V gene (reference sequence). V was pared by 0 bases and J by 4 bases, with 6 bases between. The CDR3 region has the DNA TGTGCCAGCAGTTACTCAGGGACCACCGGGGAGCTGTTTTTT. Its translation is CASSYSGTTGELFF.

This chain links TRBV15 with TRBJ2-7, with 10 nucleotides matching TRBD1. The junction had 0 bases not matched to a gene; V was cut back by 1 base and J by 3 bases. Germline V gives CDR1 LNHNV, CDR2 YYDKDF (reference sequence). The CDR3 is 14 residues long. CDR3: CATSRGTGGYEQYF. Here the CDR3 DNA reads TGTGCCACCAGCAGAGGGACAGGGGGCTACGAGCAGTACTTC.

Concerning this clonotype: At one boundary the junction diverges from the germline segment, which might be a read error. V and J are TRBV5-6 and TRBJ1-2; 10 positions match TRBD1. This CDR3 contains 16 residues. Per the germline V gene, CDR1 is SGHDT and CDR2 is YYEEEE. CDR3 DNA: TGCGCCAGCAGCTTGGATCCGGGACAGGGGTCCTATGGCTACACCTTC. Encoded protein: CASSLDPGQGSYGYTF.